Included here is one TCR beta chain sequence, with context. The antigen is unknown. This specimen comes from a study of TIL therapy for anti-PD-1-resistant metastatic lung cancer. Study-level results: The baseline peripheral repertoire was partially replaced by infused TIL clonotypes that later decayed.

Sequencing used immunoSEQ v3. Profiled with immunoSEQ multiplex PCR; TCRdb holds only in-frame clones, not every one. The sample contains tens of thousands of clones, roughly 80% of which appear only once. As to time point: pre-treatment sample, taken before nivolumab and TIL therapy. The sample here was blood, taken at baseline. This TCR was sampled from a person aged 25-85 years with non-small cell lung cancer.

CDR3 protein: CASSQDRADTEAFF. In nucleotides, the CDR3 is TGTGCCAGCAGCCAAGATCGGGCTGACACTGAAGCTTTCTTT. The chain recombines TRBV4-2 with TRBJ1-1; the D is unclear. V was shortened by 0 bases and J by 3 bases, with 8 bases between the two germline ends. Germline V gene data show CDR1 as LGHNA and CDR2 as YNFKEQ. This CDR3 has 14 amino acids.